The 3 T cell receptor beta chains presented below share a single source sample, sequenced in a study of siplizumab effects on memory and regulatory T cells. Generated by immunoSEQ multiplex PCR, the TCRdb table keeps only in-frame clones and is missing some. The sample yields tens of thousands of clones, 91% seen once. The specimen was CD8+ T cells sorted from blood. These TCRs come from a human donor in good health.

The gene calls are TRBV25-1 and TRBJ1-2, with a tentative D call TRBD1 (5 bases). The CDR3 spans 17 residues. Germline V gene data show CDR1 as MGHDK and CDR2 as SYGVNS. Between the trimmed V and J ends, which lost 4 bases and 1 base, there was a span of 19 bases. The CDR3 nucleotides are TGTGCCAGCAGTGGAGGGGTCAGATCATTCTTTAACTATGGCTACACCTTC. Encoded protein: CASSGGVRSFFNYGYTF.

This clone was detected only once. This sequence joins TRBV2 and TRBJ2-7; 8 nucleotides align to TRBD1. V lost 11 bases to trimming and J lost 3 bases; unmatched junction nucleotides: 21. The V gene's germline CDR1 is SNHLY and CDR2 FYNNEI. The CDR3 covers 17 residues. In DNA form, the CDR3 reads TGTGCCGGACTATCCCCCTCTATAGGGACAGGTCACTACGAGCAGTACTTC. As protein: CAGLSPSIGTGHYEQYF.

The chain employs TRBV15 and TRBJ1-3; no definite D call. Trimming left V 0 bases short and J 5 bases short, with 14 bases between. CDR1 is LNHNV, CDR2 YYDKDF, per germline (reference sequence). The CDR3 spans 16 residues. CDR3 nucleotides: TGTGCCACCAGCAGAGATCACCCCGACACAAGAAACACCATATATTTT. Protein sequence: CATSRDHPDTRNTIYF.